This T cell receptor (beta chain) was retrieved from a study of naive and memory T cell subsets. The CDR3 has 15 residues. Germline V gene lookup returns CDR1 MNHEY and CDR2 SVGAGI. V gave up 8 bases and J gave up 1 base, with 18 bases separating them. Overall study findings and caveats: This RNA-based method may be sensitive to activation-related transcript changes.

The SP2 primer and nested alpha and beta constant region primers amplified ligated cDNA in four rounds. TCRdb re-called the UMI-ligation and nested PCR reads with MiXCR, one entry per CDR3 protein. The sample lists more than 30,000 distinct CDR3 sequences; 6.5% to 8% were seen once. Treatment noted: skin biopsy from PPD injection site in Mantoux-positive individual. A UMI-containing oligonucleotide was joined by 3' ligation to the TCR cDNA template. Biopsied sites were PPD injections in people with a positive Mantoux test. Reverse transcription used DNase-treated unsorted total RNA, aiming for about 1 to 1000 ng. This clonotype was seen many times. The target antigen is unknown.

Sequences were derived from skin, sampled from a tuberculin skin test site. The chain joins TRBV6-5 to TRBJ2-7; unclear D gene. The sequence derives from an adult in good health. The CDR3 nucleotides read TGTGCCAGCGGTTCCCAGGCCCATCCATCCTACGAGCAGTACTTC. Its translation is CASGSQAHPSYEQYF.